The rows below give T cell receptor beta chains drawn from one sample of a study of graft-versus-host responses after intestinal transplantation. No cognate antigen is known for these TCRs. Generated by immunoSEQ multiplex PCR, the TCRdb table keeps only in-frame clones and is missing some. The repertoire includes tens of thousands of clones, roughly 89% of them detected once, and about 4.3% sits in the top ten. Sequencing was performed on unstimulated CD8+ T cells sorted from spleen or lymph node cells, taken before transplant. Receptors were obtained from a human donor who was the organ donor for an intestinal transplant. The CDR3 runs from the conserved cysteine through the conserved F or W. Each record gives: J gene, V gene, CDR3 protein.

>TRBJ1-2|TRBV4-1
CASSHIHRDRVSSYYGYTF
>TRBJ2-1|TRBV9
CASSAGSSYNEQFF
>TRBJ2-2|TRBV7-6
CASSLEAGGANTGELFF
>TRBJ1-5|TRBV6-5
CASSPRGLSNQPQHF
>TRBJ1-1|TRBV4-3
CASSQDSPGTEAFF
>TRBJ2-5|TRBV2
CASSRLGSRGGVTQYF
>TRBJ1-5|TRBV27
CASSSPRTNQPQHF
>TRBJ2-1|TRBV7-9
CASSDPGLSYNEQFF
>TRBJ1-2|TRBV6-1
CASSKDRNYTF
>TRBJ1-1|TRBV10-3
CAIRDRNTEAFF
>TRBJ1-2|TRBV13
CASSLEEGGDYGYTF
>TRBJ2-5|TRBV13
CASSPSPGQGAGGETQYF
>TRBJ2-2|TRBV27
CASSLGWDSSTGELFF
>TRBJ1-2|TRBV7-9
CASSHSAGARGYTF
>TRBJ2-3|TRBV19
CASNPGQYSDTQYF
>TRBJ2-5|TRBV6-1
CASSESKPRGTQYF
>TRBJ2-1|TRBV7-9
CASSQVRDRDNEQFF
>TRBJ1-6|TRBV28
CASSAYHFRSYNSPLHF
>TRBJ1-5|TRBV5-6
CASSLWRGNQPQHF
>TRBJ2-2|TRBV4-2
CASSQALAGAPGTGELFF
>TRBJ2-5|TRBV7-6
CASSLAPTTGGGQETQYF
>TRBJ2-5|TRBV4-3
CASSQDVGGSQETQYF
>TRBJ1-2|TRBV6-1
CASSGTGDYGYTF
>TRBJ2-5|TRBV7-8
CASSPGARGETQYF
>.|TRBV19
CASSPPARGDWELFF
>TRBJ2-5|TRBV19
CASSISSGGPLETQYF
>TRBJ2-3|TRBV10-1
CASTPASGNTDTQYF
>TRBJ2-3|TRBV5-1
CASKDSPSTDTQYF
>TRBJ2-1|TRBV19
CASSSAPSRGYNEQFF
>TRBJ1-3|TRBV29-1
CSVGGAGNTIYF
>TRBJ2-5|TRBV6-5
CASSSNGETQYF
>TRBJ2-5|TRBV11-2
CASSPNGGAGTQYF
>TRBJ2-1|TRBV10-3
CAISNTGGNEQFF
>TRBJ2-1|TRBV4-3
CASSQDLAGLDEQFF
>TRBJ1-2|TRBV28
CASSLGEAPYGYTF
>TRBJ2-1|TRBV28
CASHLLRGASLDEQFF
>TRBJ1-1|TRBV5-4
CASSLRTGGARDTEAFF
>TRBJ1-1|TRBV7-6
CASSYDKNTEAFF
>TRBJ1-2|TRBV5-6
CASTRDGGARGYTF
>TRBJ1-1|TRBV11-2
CASSTLGGPREAFF
>TRBJ2-5|TRBV11-2
CASSFGRADGGETQYF
>TRBJ1-5|TRBV7-9
CASSVQGVAQHF
>TRBJ1-2|TRBV9
CASSEEDRGPLDYGYTF
>TRBJ1-2|TRBV2
CASSETTGSPYYGYTF
>TRBJ1-1|TRBV4-3
CASSQDRVGGLSTEAFF
>TRBJ2-1|TRBV4-3
CASSQGTGGAYNEQFF
>TRBJ2-1|TRBV27
CASSFHLAGGDEQFF
>TRBJ1-5|TRBV15
CATSRDNRRFDSNQPQHF
>TRBJ2-3|TRBV5-1
CASSSVTGGLDTQYF
>TRBJ2-3|TRBV5-6
CASSLGQGFGTDTQYF
>TRBJ1-2|TRBV19
CASRRKRYRGNYGYTF
>TRBJ2-1|TRBV10-1
CASSESIQEQFF
>TRBJ1-5|TRBV6-5
CASSLFRGSDQPQHF
>TRBJ1-4|TRBV5-6
CASSTPGENEKLFF